The present T cell receptor beta chain was sequenced within a study of CD8 T cells in Susac syndrome. The V end lost 1 base, the J end lost 7 bases, and 11 bases lay between the germline ends. The CDR3 length is 13 residues. The germline gives CDR1 SGHTA, CDR2 FQGNSA. RNA in amounts of about 0.5 to 1 ug was reverse transcribed with random hexamers. TCR beta CDR3 was amplified by immunoSEQ multiplex PCR. This amplification extended across 54 Vbeta and 13 Jbeta segments. Each CDR3 protein is one row after TCRdb ran MiXCR on the immunoSEQ multiplex PCR reads. The table has around 110,000 distinct CDR3 sequences, 95% to 96% seen once. TCR beta was sequenced from blood CD8+ and CD4+ T cells. Both CD4+ and CD8+ T cells were negatively isolated, and TEMRA cells underwent FACS enrichment.

The chain employs TRBV7-2 and TRBJ2-7; D unclear. The specimen sequenced was CD4+ T cells from PBMCs. The receptor comes from a human donor with Susac syndrome. The CDR3 here is CASSLGGLWEQYF. As DNA, the CDR3 is TGTGCCAGCAGCTTAGGGGGATTATGGGAGCAGTACTTC.